Here is one T cell receptor beta chain with its context. Its antigen is not known. TCRdb's table, derived via immunoSEQ multiplex PCR, lists solely in-frame clones and lacks some. Among hundreds of thousands of clones listed, 73% were seen once. This CDR3 comprises 16 residues. In germline, CDR1 is SGHKS, CDR2 YYEKEE (reference sequence). Between the trimmed V and J ends, which lost 2 bases and 0 bases, there was a span of 13 bases. The study enrolled healthy HIV-negative adults without recent acute infections or vaccinations as donors. Naive CD45RA+ and memory CD45RA-negative subsets were split from CD4+ cells. The record originates from a study of shared clonotypes between healthy human individuals. Study findings and constraints: Naive CD4 clonotypes overlapped across a handful of donors at roughly 5%.

The sequenced sample consisted of memory CD4+ T cells sorted from blood. This sample's subset: CD45RA-negative fraction. This TCR was recovered from a young woman in good health. The gene calls are TRBV5-5 and TRBJ2-3; D remains unclear. The CDR3 bases are TGTGCCAGCAGCTTCGGCTGGGCGGTCAGCACAGATACGCAGTATTTT. This translates into CASSFGWAVSTDTQYF. The entire variable domain, with the rest obtained from reference TRBV5-5 and TRBJ2-3, is as follows: DAGVTQSPTHLIKTRGQQVTLRCSPISGHKSVSWYQQVLGQGPQFIFQYYEKEERGRGNFPDRFSARQFPNYSSELNVNALLLGDSALYLCASSFGWAVSTDTQYFGPGTRLTVL.